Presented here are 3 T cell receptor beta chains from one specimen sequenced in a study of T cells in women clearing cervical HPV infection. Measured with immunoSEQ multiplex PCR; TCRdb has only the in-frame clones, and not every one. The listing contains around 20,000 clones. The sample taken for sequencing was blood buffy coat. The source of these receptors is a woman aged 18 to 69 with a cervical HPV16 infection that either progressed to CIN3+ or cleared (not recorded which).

The CDR3 bases that were read are TGTGCCAGTAGTAACCACGAGGGTTTGGACTATGGT. Residues: CASSNHEGLDYG. The CDR3 reads in full as CASSNHEGLDYGQYF. This sequence joins TRBV19 and TRBJ2-4; TRBD2 is a possible D gene (6 bases). The CDR3 goes on 3 residues after the read ends, and that part is filled in from the germline J gene. Germline-derived CDR1 and CDR2 are LNHDA and SQIVND (reference sequence). The CDR3 runs to 15 residues.

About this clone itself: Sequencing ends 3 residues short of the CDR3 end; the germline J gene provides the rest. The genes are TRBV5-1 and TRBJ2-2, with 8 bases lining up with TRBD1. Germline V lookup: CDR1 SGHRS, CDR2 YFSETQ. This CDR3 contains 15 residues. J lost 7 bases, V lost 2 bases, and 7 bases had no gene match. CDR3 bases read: TGCGCCAGCAGCTTCGGGCAGGGGGCTATCGGGGAG. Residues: CASSFGQGAIGE. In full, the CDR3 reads CASSFGQGAIGELFF.

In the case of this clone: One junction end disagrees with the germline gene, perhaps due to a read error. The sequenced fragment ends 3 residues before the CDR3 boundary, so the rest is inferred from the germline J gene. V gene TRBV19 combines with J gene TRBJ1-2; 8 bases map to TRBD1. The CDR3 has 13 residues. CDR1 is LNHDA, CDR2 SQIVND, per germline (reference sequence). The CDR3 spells CANSEDRVYGYTF. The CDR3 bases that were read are TGTGCCAATAGTGAGGACAGGGTCTATGGC.